Listed below are T cell receptor beta chains from one sample, sequenced in a study of identical twins. TCRdb processed the 5' RACE reads anew with MiXCR; each CDR3 protein has one entry. The sample yields about 520,000 distinct CDR3 sequences, about 20% seen once. This sample also belongs to another study, concerning T cells expressing NK-cell markers.

Sequenced sample: CD4+ T cells sorted from blood. These receptors originate from a woman aged 18-29 years in good health. Each CDR3 is given with its conserved first and last residue. The D gene is left open where the match is weak. Clone size is shown for a subset of rows, as once, few, many or a class of expanded clone.

j_call d_call clone_size v_call cdr3_length cdr3_nt cdr3_aa
TRBJ2-5 . . TRBV20-1 14 TGCAGTGCGAAGGGGGGGAACTTGCAAGAGACCCAGTACTTC CSAKGGNLQETQYF
TRBJ2-1 TRBD2 few TRBV20-1 15 TGCAGTGCTAGGTATAGCGGGGGGGCTCACAATGAGCAGTTCTTC CSARYSGGAHNEQFF
TRBJ2-1 TRBD1 . TRBV7-9 16 TGTGCCAGCAGCCACCTCCGAGGGGGCCAATACAATGAGCAGTTCTTC CASSHLRGGQYNEQFF
TRBJ2-7 . few TRBV27 16 TGTGCCAGCAGGCCTCAGTATCTAGGGGAACAGTACGAGCAGTACTTC CASRPQYLGEQYEQYF
TRBJ2-7 . many TRBV10-2 14 TGCGCCAGCAGTGAAGGGCTAGCTGGATACGAGCAGTACTTC CASSEGLAGYEQYF
TRBJ2-1 . . TRBV6-2/TRBV6-3 18 TGTGCCAGCAGTTACCAGGCTGGGGTTGGGATTTCCCGCAATGAGCAGTTCTTC CASSYQAGVGISRNEQFF
TRBJ1-1 . . TRBV20-1 13 TGCAGTGCTCCCCCGGATGGGTACACTGAAGCTTTCTTT CSAPPDGYTEAFF
TRBJ2-1 . . TRBV14 15 TGTGCCAGCAGCCGTTACACCGACAGAGACAATGAGCAGTTCTTC CASSRYTDRDNEQFF
TRBJ1-3 . few TRBV3-1 15 TGTGCCAGCAGCCAAGAGCCAGGGTCTGGAAACACCATATATTTT CASSQEPGSGNTIYF
TRBJ2-7 . . TRBV20-1 13 TGCAGTGCTAGAACCACAGGCCGCTACGAGCAGTACTTC CSARTTGRYEQYF
TRBJ1-2 TRBD1 few TRBV6-1 16 TGTGCCAGCGGCAAGAGACAGGGGGCTTTAGAGTATGGCTACACCTTC CASGKRQGALEYGYTF
TRBJ1-1 . few TRBV9 15 TGTGCCAGCAGCAGTAGTCCCAGGGTTGACACTGAAGCTTTCTTT CASSSSPRVDTEAFF
TRBJ1-6 . many TRBV10-3 12 TGTGCCACCCGAACCCTTGATTCACCCCTCCACTTT CATRTLDSPLHF
TRBJ2-1 . . TRBV29-1 13 TGCAGCGTTGAAGAAGGGCCTTACAATGAGCAGTTCTTC CSVEEGPYNEQFF
TRBJ2-1 . few TRBV6-1 14 TGTGCCAGTCAAAGGACTTACCCCTCGGATGAGCAGTTCTTC CASQRTYPSDEQFF
TRBJ2-7 . . TRBV5-1 14 TGCGCCAGCAGGGGTCGAATAGACTCCTACGAGCAGTACTTC CASRGRIDSYEQYF
TRBJ2-7 . many TRBV12-3/TRBV12-4 15 TGTGCCAGCAGTTTCCGGCAGGGTGGGACCTACGAGCAGTACTTC CASSFRQGGTYEQYF
TRBJ2-5 . . TRBV29-1 14 TGCAGCGTCGCCCGCCTGGGGCTCGAGGGGACCCAGTACTTC CSVARLGLEGTQYF
TRBJ2-1 TRBD1 few TRBV3-1 17 TGTGCCAGCAGCCTCCGGGACAGGCCTAGCTCCTACAATGAGCAGTTCTTC CASSLRDRPSSYNEQFF
TRBJ2-2 TRBD2 few TRBV6-2/TRBV6-3 17 TGTGCCAGCAGTAGACCGACTAGCGGGACTCTTACCGGGGAGCTGTTTTTT CASSRPTSGTLTGELFF
TRBJ2-5 . many TRBV5-1 14 TGCGCCAGCAGCTTGGCCGGGTACCAAGAGACCCAGTACTTC CASSLAGYQETQYF
TRBJ1-5 TRBD1 many TRBV3-1 15 TGTGCCAGCAGTCAAGGGACAGGCGGCAATCAGCCCCAGCATTTT CASSQGTGGNQPQHF
TRBJ2-7 TRBD2 . TRBV12-3/TRBV12-4 15 TGTGCCAGCAGGACTAGCGGGGCGGTTAGCCACGAGCAGTACTTC CASRTSGAVSHEQYF
TRBJ1-3 . few TRBV12-3/TRBV12-4 14 TGTGCCAGCAGTTTTGGGGTTGGCGGAAACACCATATATTTT CASSFGVGGNTIYF
TRBJ2-4 . few TRBV5-1 14 TGCGCCAGCAGCTTTGGTTCAGCCAAAAACATTCAGTACTTC CASSFGSAKNIQYF
TRBJ1-5 . many TRBV5-8 15 TGTGCCAGCAGCTTGGGGGCCAGTCTAAATCAGCCCCAGCATTTT CASSLGASLNQPQHF
TRBJ2-7 . few TRBV12-3/TRBV12-4 13 TGTGCCAGCAGGACGGCGATCTCCTACGAGCAGTACTTC CASRTAISYEQYF
TRBJ1-5 TRBD1 many TRBV12-3/TRBV12-4 14 TGTGCCAGCAGGCGGACAGGGGGAAATCAGCCCCAGCATTTT CASRRTGGNQPQHF
TRBJ1-1 . . TRBV29-1 12 TGCAGGGGGGGGAACCCGAACACTGAAGCTTTCTTT CRGGNPNTEAFF
TRBJ2-1 TRBD2 many TRBV6-2/TRBV6-3 14 TGTGCCAGCCGACGGGACGGCGGGGGAAATGAGCAGTTCTTC CASRRDGGGNEQFF
TRBJ2-2 TRBD2 . TRBV19 21 TGTGCCAGTAGTATGGAGCGTCACCTATACATGACTAGCGCAAACACCGGGGAGCTGTTTTTT CASSMERHLYMTSANTGELFF
TRBJ2-1 . . TRBV7-2 15 TGTGCCAGCAGCTTAACCAGCCATCAATACAATGAGCAGTTCTTC CASSLTSHQYNEQFF
TRBJ2-3 TRBD2 . TRBV9 16 TGTGCCAGCAGCGGAAAGCGGGGGCTCCGCACAGATACGCAGTATTTT CASSGKRGLRTDTQYF
TRBJ2-7 . . TRBV7-9 15 TGTGCCAGCAGCTCCGGTACGGGGGTCTTCTACGAGCAGTACTTC CASSSGTGVFYEQYF
TRBJ2-1 . few TRBV20-1 14 TGCAGTGCTTCACTGAACTACGGCCTCCGTGAGCAGTTCTTC CSASLNYGLREQFF
TRBJ2-7 TRBD1 many TRBV20-1 13 TGCAGTGCTTACGGGACAGTACCCTACGAGCAGTACTTC CSAYGTVPYEQYF
TRBJ1-3 . . TRBV18 16 TGTGCCAGCTCGCAATCTGCAGGGAGGTCCGGAAACACCATATATTTT CASSQSAGRSGNTIYF
TRBJ1-1 . few TRBV5-1 15 TGCGCCAGCAGTTTGGGCGGCGCTCTCAACACTGAAGCTTTCTTT CASSLGGALNTEAFF
TRBJ2-7 . . TRBV27 12 TGTGCCAGCAGTCCCGTATGGGGAGAGCAGTACTTC CASSPVWGEQYF
TRBJ2-4 . . TRBV28 13 TGTGCCAGCAGTTTAGGGGGGATGGGCATTCAGTACTTC CASSLGGMGIQYF
TRBJ2-1 TRBD2 . TRBV20-1 17 TGCTGTGCTAGAGCGGGGGCCGGACTAGCGGCCTACAATGAGCAGTTCTTC CCARAGAGLAAYNEQFF
TRBJ2-3 . . TRBV20-1 16 TGCAGTGCTAGACCCCCGGGACTTAAAACCACAGATACGCAGTATTTT CSARPPGLKTTDTQYF
TRBJ2-7 . . TRBV5-6 14 TGTGCCAGCAGCTTGTACAGGACCACCTACGAGCAGTACTTC CASSLYRTTYEQYF